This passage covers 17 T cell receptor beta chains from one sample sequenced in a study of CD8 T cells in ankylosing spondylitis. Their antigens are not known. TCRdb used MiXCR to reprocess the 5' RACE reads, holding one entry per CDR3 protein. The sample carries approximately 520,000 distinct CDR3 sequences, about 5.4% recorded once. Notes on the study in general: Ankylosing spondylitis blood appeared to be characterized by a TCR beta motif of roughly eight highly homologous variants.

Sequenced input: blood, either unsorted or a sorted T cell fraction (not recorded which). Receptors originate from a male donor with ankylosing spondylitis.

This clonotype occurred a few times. In DNA form, the CDR3 reads TGTGCCAGCAGTTACACCCCGAGTGCGCGCGACGGGAACGAGCAGTACTTC. Amino acid sequence: CASSYTPSARDGNEQYF. This chain connects TRBV6-2 or TRBV6-3 to TRBJ2-7, with D maybe TRBD2 (5 bases). Germline V gene data show CDR1 as MNHEY and CDR2 as SVGEGT. Trimming shortened V by 2 bases and J by 5 bases, and 22 bases separated the two germline ends. This CDR3 contains 17 residues.

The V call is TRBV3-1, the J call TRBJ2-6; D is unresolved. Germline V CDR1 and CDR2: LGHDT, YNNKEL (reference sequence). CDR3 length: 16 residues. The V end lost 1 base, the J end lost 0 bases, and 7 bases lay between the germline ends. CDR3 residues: CASSQGRTSGANVLTF. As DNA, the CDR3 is TGTGCCAGCAGCCAAGGGAGAACCTCTGGGGCCAACGTCCTGACTTTC. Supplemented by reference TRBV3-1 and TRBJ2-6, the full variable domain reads DTAVSQTPKYLVTQMGNDKSIKCEQNLGHDTMYWYKQDSKKFLKIMFSYNNKELIINETVPNRFSPKSPDKAHLNLHINSLELGDSAVYFCASSQGRTSGANVLTFGAGSRLTVL.

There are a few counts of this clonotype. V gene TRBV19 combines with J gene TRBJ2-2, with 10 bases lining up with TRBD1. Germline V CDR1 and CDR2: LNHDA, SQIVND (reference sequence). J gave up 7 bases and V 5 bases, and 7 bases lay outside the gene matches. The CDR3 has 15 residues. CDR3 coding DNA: TGTGCCAGTAGTCCGGAGGACAGGGGGGGCGGGGAGCTGTTTTTT. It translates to CASSPEDRGGGELFF.

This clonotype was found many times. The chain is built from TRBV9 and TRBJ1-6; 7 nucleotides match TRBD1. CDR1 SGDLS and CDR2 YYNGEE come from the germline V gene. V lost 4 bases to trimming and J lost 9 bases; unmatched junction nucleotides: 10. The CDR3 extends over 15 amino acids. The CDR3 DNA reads TGTGCCAGCAGCCCTAGAGGGGGCGCGGGTTCACCCCTCCACTTT. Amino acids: CASSPRGGAGSPLHF.

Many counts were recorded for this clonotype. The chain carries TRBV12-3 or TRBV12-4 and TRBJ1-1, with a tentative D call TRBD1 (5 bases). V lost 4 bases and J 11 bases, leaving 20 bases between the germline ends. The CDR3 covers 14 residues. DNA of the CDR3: TGTGCCAGCAGTTCCATATTGGGGGGGACCATGGCTTTCTTT. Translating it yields CASSSILGGTMAFF.

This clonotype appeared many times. CDR3 bases: TGCAGCGTTGTTCGGGGTGGCTCCTACAATGAGCAGTTCTTC. Encoded protein: CSVVRGGSYNEQFF. The chain is built from TRBV29-1 and TRBJ2-1; tentative D call: TRBD2 (5 bases). The V gene's germline CDR1 is SQVTM and CDR2 ANQGSEA. The CDR3 contains 14 residues. Trimming removed 4 bases at V and 0 bases at J, with 10 bases between.

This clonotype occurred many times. The CDR3 sequence is CASSVDGVWNEQFF. The DNA of the CDR3 is TGTGCCAGCAGCGTAGATGGGGTGTGGAATGAGCAGTTCTTC. The chain joins TRBV9 to TRBJ2-1; D unresolved. Looked up from germline, CDR1 is SGDLS and CDR2 is YYNGEE. Trimming shortened V by 0 bases and J by 7 bases, and 11 bases separated the two germline ends. This CDR3 spans 14 amino acids.

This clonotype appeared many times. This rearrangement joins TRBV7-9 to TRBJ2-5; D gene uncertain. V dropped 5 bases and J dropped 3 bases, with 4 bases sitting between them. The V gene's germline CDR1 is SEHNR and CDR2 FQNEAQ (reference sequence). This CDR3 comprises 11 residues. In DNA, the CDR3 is TGTGCCAGCAGCAAAAAAGAGACCCAGTACTTC. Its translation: CASSKKETQYF.

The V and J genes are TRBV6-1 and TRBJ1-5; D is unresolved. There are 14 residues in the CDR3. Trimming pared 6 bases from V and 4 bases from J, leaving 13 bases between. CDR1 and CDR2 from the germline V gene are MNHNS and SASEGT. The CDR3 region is CASRRVSGNQPQHF. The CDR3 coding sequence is TGTGCCAGCAGACGGGTCTCGGGTAATCAGCCCCAGCATTTT.

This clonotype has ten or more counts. In DNA, the CDR3 is TGTGCCAGCAGTCGGGGGGACAGCCGAGGGCATGGCTACACCTTC. As protein: CASSRGDSRGHGYTF. The chain couples TRBV6-1 to TRBJ1-2, with TRBD1 matching over 7 bases. Germline trimming cut 5 bases from V and 6 bases from J; bases unmatched to any gene: 12. The CDR3 is 15 residues long. Per the germline V gene, CDR1 is MNHNS and CDR2 is SASEGT.

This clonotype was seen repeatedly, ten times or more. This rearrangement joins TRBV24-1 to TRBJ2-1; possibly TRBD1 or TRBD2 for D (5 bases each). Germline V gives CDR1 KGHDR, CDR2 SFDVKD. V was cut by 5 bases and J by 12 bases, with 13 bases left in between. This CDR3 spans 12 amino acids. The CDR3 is CATSGVTRGQFF. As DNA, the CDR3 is TGTGCCACCAGTGGAGTTACTAGGGGGCAGTTCTTC.

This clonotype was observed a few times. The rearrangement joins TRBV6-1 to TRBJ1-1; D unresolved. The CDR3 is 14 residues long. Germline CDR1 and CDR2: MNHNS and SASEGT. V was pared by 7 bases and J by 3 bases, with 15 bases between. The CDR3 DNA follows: TGTGCCAGCACCCCGGGCGAGCGCGACACTGAAGCTTTCTTT. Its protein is CASTPGERDTEAFF.

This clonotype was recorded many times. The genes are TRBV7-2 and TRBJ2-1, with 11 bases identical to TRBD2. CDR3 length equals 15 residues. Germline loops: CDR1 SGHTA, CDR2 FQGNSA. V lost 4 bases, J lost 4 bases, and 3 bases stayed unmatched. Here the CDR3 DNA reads TGTGCCAGCAGCTCACCTAGCGGGAGGTACAATGAGCAGTTCTTC. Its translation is CASSSPSGRYNEQFF.

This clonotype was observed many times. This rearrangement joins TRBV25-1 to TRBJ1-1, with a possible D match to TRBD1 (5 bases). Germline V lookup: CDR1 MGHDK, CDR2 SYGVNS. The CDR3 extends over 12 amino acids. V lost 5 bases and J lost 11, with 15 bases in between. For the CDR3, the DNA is TGTGCCAGCAGTATGCACGGGGGTAATGCTTTCTTT. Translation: CASSMHGGNAFF.

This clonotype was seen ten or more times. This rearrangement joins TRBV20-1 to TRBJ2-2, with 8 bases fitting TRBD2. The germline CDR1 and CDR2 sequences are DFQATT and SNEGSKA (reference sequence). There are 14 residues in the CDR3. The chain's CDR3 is CSAGLDSDTGELFF. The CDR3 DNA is TGCAGCGCGGGACTAGATTCTGACACCGGGGAGCTGTTTTTT.

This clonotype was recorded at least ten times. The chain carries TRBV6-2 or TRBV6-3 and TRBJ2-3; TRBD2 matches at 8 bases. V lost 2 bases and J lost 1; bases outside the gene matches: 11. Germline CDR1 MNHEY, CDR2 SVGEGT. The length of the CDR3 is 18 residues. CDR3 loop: CASSYAGGLLIGTDTQYF. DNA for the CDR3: TGTGCCAGCAGTTACGCGGGGGGCCTCCTTATTGGCACAGATACGCAGTATTTT.

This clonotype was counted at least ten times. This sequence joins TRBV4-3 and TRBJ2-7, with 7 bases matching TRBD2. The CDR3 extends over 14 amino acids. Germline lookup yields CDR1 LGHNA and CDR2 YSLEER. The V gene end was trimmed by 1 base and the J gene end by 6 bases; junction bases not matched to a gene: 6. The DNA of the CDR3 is TGCGCCAGCAGCCAAGTCAGCGGGATTCGCGAGCAGTACTTC. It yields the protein CASSQVSGIREQYF.